In its sample, the clone carrying this T cell receptor beta chain was seen a few times. V trimming: 7 bases; J trimming: 5 bases; junction bases outside the gene matches: 6. The germline V gene encodes CDR1 ENHRY and CDR2 SYGVKD. This CDR3 comprises 14 residues. Data came from immunoSEQ multiplex PCR; TCRdb stores just in-frame clones and leaves some out. The sample contains 95,000 or so clones, under 85% of which appear only once. The data originate from a study of blood T cell repertoires in COVID-19. Study-level information: Spain, Italy and the United States supplied samples that represented acute and convalescent COVID-19. Sources were T cells, B-cell-depleted T cells, or PBMCs; the material itself was cDNA or gDNA.

The genes are TRBV10-3 and TRBJ1-1; the match to TRBD1 covers 11 bases. The origin of this receptor is a human donor in a cohort sampled during active COVID-19. Sequences were obtained from peripheral blood. Here the CDR3 reads CAITSGQGATEAFF. Written as DNA, the CDR3 is TGTGCCATCACAAGCGGACAGGGGGCGACTGAAGCTTTCTTT.